The 14 T cell receptor beta chains below were found in one sample sequenced in a study of T cells in localized non-small cell lung cancer. Clones were sequenced by immunoSEQ multiplex PCR, and TCRdb holds only the in-frame ones, with some missing. The table records about 79,000 clones, 88% of them present only once. The sample was peripheral blood, taken before any cancer treatment. These receptors were taken from a woman aged 40 to 75 with stage I squamous cell lung carcinoma.

The chain employs TRBV2 and TRBJ2-1; possibly TRBD1 for D (5 bases). The V gene lost 6 bases and the J gene lost 0 bases, with 12 bases spanning the gap. Per the germline V gene, CDR1 is SNHLY and CDR2 is FYNNEI. This CDR3 region has 15 residues. For the CDR3, the DNA is TGTGCCAGCAGCGGAGACAGAAGCTCCTACAATGAGCAGTTCTTC. Translated, it gives CASSGDRSSYNEQFF.

The chain recombines TRBV5-1 with TRBJ1-3; TRBD1 matches 9 bases. The germline V gene encodes CDR1 SGHRS and CDR2 YFSETQ. V lost 1 base and J lost 0; bases outside the gene matches: 5. The CDR3 contains 17 residues. This CDR3 is CASSLMGQGNSGNTIYF. The CDR3 DNA follows: TGCGCCAGCAGCTTGATGGGACAGGGTAACTCTGGAAACACCATATATTTT.

The chain uses TRBV11-2 and TRBJ2-4; D call uncertain. This CDR3 contains 13 residues. V lost 8 bases and J lost 1, with 9 bases in between. The germline V gene encodes CDR1 SGHAT and CDR2 FQNNGV. The CDR3: CASVGLAKNIQYF. The CDR3, as DNA: TGTGCCAGCGTTGGGCTTGCCAAAAACATTCAGTACTTC.

Only one count was recorded for this clone. Here the CDR3 DNA reads TGTGCCAGCAGCCGCGGACAGGGAGGCTATGGCTACACCTTC. Protein product: CASSRGQGGYGYTF. The rearrangement joins TRBV14 to TRBJ1-2, with 8 bases matching TRBD1. Germline V gene lookup returns CDR1 SGHDN and CDR2 FVKESK. The V segment lost 4 bases and the J segment 4 bases; nucleotides outside the gene matches: 5. This CDR3 spans 14 amino acids.

The CDR3 is CASSSDISYNEQFF. The CDR3 DNA is TGTGCCAGCAGCTCGGACATCTCCTACAATGAGCAGTTCTTC. The chain links TRBV5-4 to TRBJ2-1; a weak D match, TRBD1 (5 bases). V was pared by 3 bases and J by 0 bases, with 7 bases between. The CDR3 covers 14 residues. Germline CDR1 is SGHNT and CDR2 is YYREEE (reference sequence).

This clone was counted a single time. CDR3 coding DNA: TGTGCCAGCAGCAGGACTAGCGGGGGGAACACCGGGGAGCTGTTTTTT. It specifies CASSRTSGGNTGELFF. The chain recombines TRBV11-2 with TRBJ2-2, with TRBD2 matching 13 bases. Germline CDR1 is SGHAT and CDR2 is FQNNGV. The CDR3 has 16 amino acids. With 5 bases clipped from V and 1 base from J, the junction kept 1 base outside the gene matches.

The rearrangement links TRBV11-2 to TRBJ1-2; TRBD1 is a possible D gene (6 bases). Germline loops: CDR1 SGHAT, CDR2 FQNNGV. The V end was cut by 5 bases, the J end by 4 bases, with 17 bases between. The CDR3 spans 15 residues. The CDR3 spells CASSVAEQGFYGYTF. CDR3 DNA sequence: TGTGCCAGCAGCGTAGCGGAACAGGGATTCTATGGCTACACCTTC. Together with reference TRBV11-2 and TRBJ1-2, the CDR3 gives the full variable domain: EAGVAQSPRYKIIEKRQSVAFWCNPISGHATLYWYQQILGQGPKLLIQFQNNGVVDDSQLPKDRFSAERLKGVDSTLKIQPAKLEDSAVYLCASSVAEQGFYGYTFGSGTRLTVV.

The genes are TRBV11-2 and TRBJ1-2, with 8 bases identical to TRBD1. The CDR3 extends over 14 amino acids. CDR1 SGHAT and CDR2 FQNNGV come from the germline V gene. J gave up 2 bases and V 3 bases, and 2 bases lay outside the gene matches. The DNA of the CDR3 is TGTGCCAGCAGCTTTTCAGGGGGCAACTATGGCTACACCTTC. Translating it yields CASSFSGGNYGYTF. Full variable domain (remainder filled in from reference TRBV11-2 and TRBJ1-2): EAGVAQSPRYKIIEKRQSVAFWCNPISGHATLYWYQQILGQGPKLLIQFQNNGVVDDSQLPKDRFSAERLKGVDSTLKIQPAKLEDSAVYLCASSFSGGNYGYTFGSGTRLTVV.

This chain joins TRBV6-4 and TRBJ1-5; D remains ambiguous. CDR1 MRHNA and CDR2 SNTAGT come from the germline V gene. V was trimmed by 3 bases and J by 0 bases, leaving 3 bases between them. CDR3 length: 13 amino acids. The CDR3 here is CASSEFSNQPQHF. CDR3 DNA sequence: TGTGCCAGCAGTGAGTTTAGCAATCAGCCCCAGCATTTT.

J is TRBJ1-4 and V is TRBV6-5, with 7 positions matching TRBD1. The CDR3 is made up of 15 amino acids. Germline CDR1 MNHEY, CDR2 SVGAGI. Trimming took 6 bases from V and 6 from J; bases not matched to a gene: 10. The CDR3 DNA is TGTGCCAGCAGCCTCATGACAGGGTTTGATGAAAAACTGTTTTTT. Amino acid sequence: CASSLMTGFDEKLFF.

The J gene is TRBJ2-7, the V gene TRBV5-5, with 7 bases lining up with TRBD1. Germline assignment: CDR1 SGHKS and CDR2 YYEKEE (reference sequence). This CDR3 comprises 14 residues. V was pared by 4 bases and J by 3 bases, with 7 bases of the junction left unmatched. The DNA of the CDR3 is TGTGCCAGCAGCCGGGACAGAGGATACTACGAGCAGTACTTC. Its translation is CASSRDRGYYEQYF.

The V and J genes are TRBV4-1 and TRBJ2-1; tentative D call: TRBD2 (6 bases). The germline gives CDR1 MGHRA, CDR2 YSYEKL. The CDR3 sequence is 16 residues long. The germline V and J ends were trimmed by 0 bases and 0 bases, with 9 bases remaining between them. The CDR3 reads CASSQDKLASYNEQFF. In nucleotides, the CDR3 is TGCGCCAGCAGCCAAGATAAACTAGCCTCCTACAATGAGCAGTTCTTC.

The rearrangement uses TRBV30 and TRBJ2-1; 8 nucleotides align to TRBD2. This CDR3 spans 15 amino acids. CDR1 is GTSNPN and CDR2 is SVGIG in the germline V gene (reference sequence). V shed 5 bases, J shed 4 bases, and the junction held 10 bases outside the gene matches. CDR3 sequence: CAWGKGSGGYNEQFF. CDR3 sequence (DNA): TGTGCCTGGGGCAAGGGGAGCGGGGGATACAATGAGCAGTTCTTC.

The CDR3 DNA reads TGTGCCAGCAGCCCAGGGGGATCTATGGGGGAGACCCAGTACTTC. Its translation: CASSPGGSMGETQYF. The chain carries TRBV9 and TRBJ2-5; 7 bases match TRBD1. The V gene's germline CDR1 is SGDLS and CDR2 YYNGEE. Losses at the gene ends were 4 bases for V and 5 bases for J; bases not matched to a gene: 11. The CDR3 is 15 amino acids.